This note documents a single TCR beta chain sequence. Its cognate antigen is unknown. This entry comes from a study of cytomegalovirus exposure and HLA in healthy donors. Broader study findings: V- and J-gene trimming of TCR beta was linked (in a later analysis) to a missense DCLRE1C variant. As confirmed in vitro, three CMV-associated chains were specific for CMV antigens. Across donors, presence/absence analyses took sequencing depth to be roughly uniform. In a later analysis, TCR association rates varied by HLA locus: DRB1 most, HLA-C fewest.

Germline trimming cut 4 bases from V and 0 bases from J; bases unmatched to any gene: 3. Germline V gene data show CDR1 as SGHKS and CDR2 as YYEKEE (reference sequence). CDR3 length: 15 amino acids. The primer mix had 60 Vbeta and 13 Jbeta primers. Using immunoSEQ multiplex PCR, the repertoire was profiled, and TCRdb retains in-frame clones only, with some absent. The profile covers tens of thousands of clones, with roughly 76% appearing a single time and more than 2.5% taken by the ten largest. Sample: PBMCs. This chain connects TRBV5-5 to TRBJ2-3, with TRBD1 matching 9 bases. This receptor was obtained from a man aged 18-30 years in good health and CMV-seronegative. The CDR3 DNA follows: TGTGCCAGCAGCGGGGGACAGGGAAGCACAGATACGCAGTATTTT. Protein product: CASSGGQGSTDTQYF.